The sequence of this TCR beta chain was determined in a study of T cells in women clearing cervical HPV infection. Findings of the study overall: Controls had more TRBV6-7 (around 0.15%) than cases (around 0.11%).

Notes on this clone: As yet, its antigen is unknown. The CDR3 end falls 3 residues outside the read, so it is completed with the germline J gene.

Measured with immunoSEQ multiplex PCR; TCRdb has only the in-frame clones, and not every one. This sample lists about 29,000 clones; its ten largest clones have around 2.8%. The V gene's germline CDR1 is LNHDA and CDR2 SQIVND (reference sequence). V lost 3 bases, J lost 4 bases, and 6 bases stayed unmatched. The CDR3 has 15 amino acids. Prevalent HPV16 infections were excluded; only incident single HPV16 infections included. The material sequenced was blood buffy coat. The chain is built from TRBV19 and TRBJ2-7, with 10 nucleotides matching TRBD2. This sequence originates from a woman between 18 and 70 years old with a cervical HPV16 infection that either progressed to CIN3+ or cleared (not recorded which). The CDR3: CASSIGLAGVYEQYF. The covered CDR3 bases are TGTGCCAGTAGTATTGGGCTAGCGGGAGTTTACGAG.